The sequence of this T cell receptor beta chain was determined in a study of cytomegalovirus exposure and HLA in healthy donors. The CDR3 runs 11 residues. Per germline, CDR1 SGHNT and CDR2 YYREEE (reference sequence). V was cut by 8 bases and J by 4 bases, with 9 bases left in between. Sequencing used immunoSEQ multiplex PCR; TCRdb keeps in-frame clones, though not all of them. The table records 130,000 or so clones, under 90% of them present only once. This chain joins TRBV5-4 and TRBJ1-1; D not certain. The TCR was taken from a woman aged 30 to 39 in good health and CMV-seronegative. The sample taken for sequencing was PBMCs. The CDR3 nucleotides read TGTGCCAGTTCGGGAAGCACTGAAGCTTTCTTT. Amino acids: CASSGSTEAFF.